The 9 T cell receptor beta chains presented below share a single source sample, sequenced in a study of shared clonotypes between healthy human individuals (dated by TCRdb to the early 2020s). Library construction relied on the immunoSEQ multiplex PCR assay. TCRdb provides this immuneACCESS table in a form limited to in-frame rearrangements. Some clones are lacking; in checked studies, under half of them reflect an unresolved V gene, and why the rest are absent is not known. This sample has approximately 740,000 clones in its table, and around 74% of those were observed once. The top ten hold about 1.7% of the sample. The material sequenced was memory CD4+ T cells sorted from blood. What the cell subset or site label conveys for this sample: CD45RA-negative fraction. These receptors all stem from a woman in her 30s in good health.

This clone was seen many times. The CDR3 DNA reads TGCGCCAGCAGCCAAGACCCGGGACTTCTCTACAATGAGCAGTTCTTC. It is translated as CASSQDPGLLYNEQFF. This rearrangement joins TRBV4-1 to TRBJ2-1, with D perhaps TRBD2 (6 bases). This CDR3 contains 16 residues. Per germline, CDR1 MGHRA and CDR2 YSYEKL. V was cut by 0 bases and J by 3 bases, with 12 bases left in between.

Comment on this clone: The sample carries other DNA sequences with the same CDR3. This rearrangement joins TRBV9 to TRBJ2-5; 7 bases match TRBD2. This CDR3 is 15 amino acids long. Unmatched junction bases numbered 7, after V lost 0 bases and J lost 5 bases. Germline V gene data show CDR1 as SGDLS and CDR2 as YYNGEE. CDR3 coding DNA: TGTGCCAGCAGCGTAGGAGTGGCGGGAGAGGAGACCCAGTACTTC. This encodes CASSVGVAGEETQYF.

V is TRBV11-2 and J is TRBJ2-5; D might be TRBD2 (5 bases). V dropped 4 bases and J dropped 0 bases, with 12 bases sitting between them. CDR1 is SGHAT, CDR2 FQNNGV, per germline. This CDR3 has 15 amino acids. The CDR3 sequence is CASSWERDYQETQYF. In DNA form, the CDR3 reads TGTGCCAGCAGCTGGGAGCGAGACTACCAAGAGACCCAGTACTTC.

V is TRBV19 and J is TRBJ1-2, with a weak D call TRBD1 (5 bases). Germline assignment: CDR1 LNHDA and CDR2 SQIVND (reference sequence). This CDR3 spans 15 amino acids. Trimming removed 4 bases at V and 5 bases at J, with 17 bases between. The CDR3 DNA is TGTGCCAGTAGTAATGGGGCGGATCTTTCTTATGGCTACACCTTC. This sequence encodes CASSNGADLSYGYTF. Using reference TRBV19 and TRBJ1-2 for the parts outside the CDR3, the full variable domain is DGGITQSPKYLFRKEGQNVTLSCEQNLNHDAMYWYRQDPGQGLRLIYYSQIVNDFQKGDIAEGYSVSREKKESFPLTVTSAQKNPTAFYLCASSNGADLSYGYTFGSGTRLTVV.

The rearrangement links TRBV6-5 to TRBJ1-3; TRBD1 matches at 8 bases. CDR1 and CDR2 from the germline V gene are MNHEY and SVGAGI. The CDR3 is made up of 16 amino acids. Unmatched junction bases numbered 6, after V lost 4 bases and J lost 1 base. CDR3: CASSWGTGHSGNTIYF. The CDR3 nucleotides are TGTGCCAGCAGTTGGGGGACAGGCCATTCTGGAAACACCATATATTTT.

This sequence joins TRBV19 and TRBJ1-4, with 7 bases identical to TRBD1. V lost 7 bases to trimming and J lost 5 bases; unmatched junction nucleotides: 7. The germline CDR1 and CDR2 sequences are LNHDA and SQIVND (reference sequence). The CDR3 covers 14 residues. The CDR3 sequence is CASTSGGGNEKLFF. CDR3 DNA: TGTGCCAGTACCTCAGGGGGTGGGAATGAAAAACTGTTTTTT.

The table lists this clone with a count of one. The identical CDR3 is also encoded by other nucleotide sequences in the sample. The chain employs TRBV29-1 and TRBJ1-4, with unresolved D. Germline CDR1 reads SQVTM; CDR2 reads ANQGSEA. V was clipped by 7 bases and J by 8 bases, with 14 bases between them. This CDR3 comprises 12 residues. The CDR3 protein is CSAGGRGEKLFF. The CDR3 bases are TGCAGCGCCGGAGGGAGAGGCGAAAAACTGTTTTTT.

A remark on this clone: Other nucleotide sequences from this sample produce the same CDR3. The gene calls are TRBV19 and TRBJ2-1, with a possible D match to TRBD1 (5 bases). Trimming took off 2 bases at V and 4 bases at J, with 9 bases between the two ends. Germline values: CDR1 LNHDA, CDR2 SQIVND (reference sequence). The length of the CDR3 is 14 residues. The CDR3 nucleotides read TGTGCCAGTAGTATAAGCTCAGGGTACAATGAGCAGTTCTTC. Amino acids: CASSISSGYNEQFF.

The J gene is TRBJ2-7, the V gene TRBV7-8; D uncertain. V was clipped by 1 base and J by 0 bases, with 10 bases between them. Germline V gives CDR1 SGHVS, CDR2 FQNEAQ. The CDR3 is 15 amino acids. CDR3 DNA: TGTGCCAGCAGCTTAGTGGCCGGTACCTCCTACGAGCAGTACTTC. It is translated as CASSLVAGTSYEQYF.